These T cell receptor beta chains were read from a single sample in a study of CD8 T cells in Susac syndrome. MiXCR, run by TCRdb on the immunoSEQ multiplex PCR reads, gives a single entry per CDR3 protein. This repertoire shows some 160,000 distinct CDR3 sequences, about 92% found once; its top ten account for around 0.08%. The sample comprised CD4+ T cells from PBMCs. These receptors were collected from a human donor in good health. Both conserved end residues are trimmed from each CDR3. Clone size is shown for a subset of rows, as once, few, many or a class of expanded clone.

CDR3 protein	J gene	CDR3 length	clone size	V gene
ASSSLQGAQNTEAF	TRBJ1-1	14	once	TRBV6-2/TRBV6-3
ASSHGVRTDTQY	TRBJ2-3	12	.	TRBV4-1
ASSASTENYGYT	TRBJ1-2	12	.	TRBV2
SARGSAEWDEQF	TRBJ2-1	12	.	TRBV20-1
ASSPPGGDREVNEQY	TRBJ2-7	15	.	TRBV5-4
SARFGAGQPQH	TRBJ1-5	11	.	TRBV20-1
ASSPSGSLSTQY	TRBJ2-5	12	.	TRBV11-2
SAGDFSSSYNEQF	TRBJ2-1	13	.	TRBV20-1
ASSSGRASEQY	TRBJ2-7	11	.	TRBV25-1
ASSFWISYEQY	TRBJ2-7	11	.	TRBV5-6
SARVRQGGGYEQY	TRBJ2-7	13	.	TRBV20-1
ASSLGDSPIYGYT	TRBJ1-2	13	.	TRBV5-1
ASSVNSGIRTYEQY	TRBJ2-7	14	once	TRBV9
ASSLGGQRLMNTEAF	TRBJ1-1	15	.	TRBV5-1
ASSLAGRTNSPLH	TRBJ1-6	13	.	TRBV5-1
ASSYPWTGNYGYT	TRBJ1-2	13	.	TRBV6-2/TRBV6-3
ASTRISGLAGGSEQF	TRBJ2-1	15	.	TRBV2
ASSRPPLAGGGGEQF	TRBJ2-1	15	.	TRBV7-2
SARDPGGGGAYEQY	TRBJ2-7	14	.	TRBV20-1
ASSPRRGDTGELF	TRBJ2-2	13	.	TRBV18
ASIPWQFTGTDTQY	TRBJ2-3	14	.	TRBV28
ASSLERNEQF	TRBJ2-1	10	.	TRBV7-8
ASSQREGSEKLF	TRBJ1-4	12	.	TRBV7-8
ASSYSSATGYEQY	TRBJ2-7	13	.	TRBV6-5
ASRNLGQGAYEQY	TRBJ2-7	13	once	TRBV6-5
SARRTGYGSNQPQH	TRBJ1-5	14	.	TRBV20-1
ASRGQGEGATYAYT	TRBJ1-2	14	.	TRBV2
ASSFSGGGAPDTQY	TRBJ2-3	14	.	TRBV12-3/TRBV12-4
ASSRTSGGLGEQF	TRBJ2-1	13	.	TRBV7-2
ASVQQPSNQPQH	TRBJ1-5	12	.	TRBV6-2/TRBV6-3
ASSVGGLQNQPQH	TRBJ1-5	13	.	TRBV9
ASSLFGTGSYNEQF	TRBJ2-1	14	.	TRBV14
ASSSPGLGVKTQY	TRBJ2-5	13	.	TRBV12-3/TRBV12-4
AISISGEQY	TRBJ2-7	9	.	TRBV10-3
ASAFNRRSYEQY	TRBJ2-7	12	.	TRBV6-1
AWSTWGKNIQY	TRBJ2-4	11	.	TRBV30
ASTLTGTGGGNEQF	TRBJ2-1	14	.	TRBV5-1
ASSHDPGSLVNTIY	TRBJ1-3	14	.	TRBV4-3
ASRTTGLYGVNTEAF	TRBJ1-1	15	.	TRBV4-1
ASSLDAEGYT	TRBJ1-2	10	few	TRBV7-2
ASSTGTGNYGYT	TRBJ1-2	12	.	TRBV2
SARVDRGPGSYNSPLH	TRBJ1-6	16	.	TRBV20-1
ASSLQVGEKLF	TRBJ1-4	11	.	TRBV12-3/TRBV12-4
ASSEVRTGELF	TRBJ2-2	11	.	TRBV6-1
ASSPSRQGQETQY	TRBJ2-5	13	.	TRBV12-3/TRBV12-4
SVEGDSTGDGYT	TRBJ1-2	12	.	TRBV29-1
ASSGGGEQF	TRBJ2-1	9	.	TRBV2
ASSEYYSPLH	TRBJ1-6	10	.	TRBV2
ATSRDRDNNEQY	TRBJ2-7	12	.	TRBV15
AIRRTGRNTGELF	TRBJ2-2	13	.	TRBV10-3
ASSSDRGPRGVQY	TRBJ2-4	13	.	TRBV5-1
SAHPILKTDTQY	TRBJ2-3	12	.	TRBV20-1
ASSTSGSSYEQY	TRBJ2-7	12	few	TRBV10-2